The clone carrying this T cell receptor (beta chain) was detected a few times. Profiling of TCR beta VDJ combinations and CDR3 sequences used genomic DNA as template. TCRdb re-called the reads with MiXCR, one entry per CDR3 protein. The table shows 60,000 to 75,000 distinct CDR3 sequences, with about 50% occurring only once. This record belongs to a study of CD8+CD57+ T cells in acquired aplastic anemia. This sequence originates from a human donor in good health, serving as a control. The sequenced material came from sorted CD4+, CD8+, or CD8+CD57+ T cells (not recorded which) from PBMCs.

CDR3 amino acids: CAWSVFLGGFRINEQFF. The CDR3 DNA follows: TGTGCCTGGAGTGTTTTCCTCGGAGGGTTTAGGATCAATGAGCAGTTCTTC. The rearrangement uses TRBV30 and TRBJ2-1, with a possible D match to TRBD2 (6 bases). Trimming removed 0 bases at V and 6 bases at J, with 21 bases between. Germline CDR1 and CDR2: GTSNPN and SVGIG (reference sequence). The CDR3 extends over 17 amino acids.